One and the same sample provided the 27 T cell receptor beta chains below, sequenced in a study of molecular identifiers for immune sequencing clone quantification. Each CDR3 protein is one row after TCRdb ran MiXCR on the PCR reads. The sample yields approximately 9,400 distinct CDR3 sequences, about a fifth seen once. Sequencing was performed on naive CD8+ T cells from blood, with Jurkat cell RNA spiked in. Subset denoted: FACS-sorted CD8+CD4-CCR7+CD45RA+ naive T cells. Every receptor here comes from a human donor in good health. Some libraries in this study had Jurkat cell RNA spiked in.

This clonotype is deemed medium-sized. This sequence joins TRBV28 and TRBJ2-7, with a tentative D call TRBD1 (6 bases). Trimming stripped 6 bases from V and 3 bases from J, with 15 bases between. There are 14 residues in the CDR3. Germline V gene lookup returns CDR1 MDHEN and CDR2 SYDVKM. The CDR3 bases are TGTGCCAGCAGACCTCCAGGGGTTGTCTACGAGCAGTACTTC. Its protein is CASRPPGVVYEQYF. Full variable domain (remainder filled in from reference TRBV28 and TRBJ2-7): DVKVTQSSRYLVKRTGEKVFLECVQDMDHENMFWYRQDPGLGLRLIYFSYDVKMKEKGDIPEGYSVSREKKERFSLILESASTNQTSMYLCASRPPGVVYEQYFGPGTRLTVT.

In the case of this clonotype: A single base separates this from a much larger clone, so it may be a read error. The chain recombines TRBV12-3 or TRBV12-4 with TRBJ1-5; weak D call: TRBD1 (5 bases). The CDR3 extends over 14 amino acids. The CDR3 is CPSSMDTDNQPQHF. CDR3 nucleotide sequence: TGTCCCAGCAGTATGGACACAGATAATCAGCCCCAGCATTTT.

By share, this clonotype counts as medium-sized. The CDR3: CASSSVGGADTQYF. The CDR3 bases are TGTGCCAGCAGTTCGGTGGGGGGGGCAGATACGCAGTATTTT. This chain links TRBV27 with TRBJ2-3; 7 bases fit TRBD2. This CDR3 contains 14 residues. Germline loops: CDR1 MNHEY, CDR2 SMNVEV (reference sequence). V was clipped by 4 bases and J by 4 bases; unmatched bases: 5.

The V call is TRBV5-4, the J call TRBJ2-3; D remains unclear. Germline assignment: CDR1 SGHNT and CDR2 YYREEE (reference sequence). V was clipped by 3 bases and J by 3 bases, with 2 bases between them. The CDR3 sequence is 11 residues long. The CDR3 DNA follows: TGTGCCAGCAGCTATACAGATACGCAGTATTTT. Amino acid sequence: CASSYTDTQYF.

The sample holds a few counts of this clonotype. This could be a read error, since a much larger clone is one nucleotide away. J is TRBJ2-1 and V is TRBV7-2; tentatively, D is TRBD2 (6 bases). Germline V gene sequence: CDR1 SGHTA, CDR2 FQGNSA. The CDR3 is made up of 15 amino acids. Trimming pared 4 bases from V and 2 bases from J, leaving 12 bases between. DNA for the CDR3: TGTGCCAGCAGCTCGGGTAGCGGCGCCTACAATGAGCAGTTCTTC. Translating gives CASSSGSGAYNEQFF.

This clonotype is judged medium-sized (0.01 to 0.1%). J is TRBJ2-4 and V is TRBV7-9; D might be TRBD1 (5 bases). The germline V gene encodes CDR1 SEHNR and CDR2 FQNEAQ (reference sequence). The CDR3 is 13 residues long. V lost 5 bases to trimming and J lost 5 bases, with 10 bases between them. For the CDR3, the DNA is TGTGCCAGCAGCCGGCAGGGTGAAAACATTCAGTACTTC. Residues: CASSRQGENIQYF.

The sample holds many counts of this clonotype. V is TRBV10-3 and J is TRBJ2-2; no firm D call. The germline V gene encodes CDR1 ENHRY and CDR2 SYGVKD. The CDR3 is made up of 12 amino acids. Trimming stripped 10 bases from V and 7 bases from J, with 13 bases between. The CDR3 reads CATEPRSGELFF. The DNA for the CDR3 is TGTGCCACTGAACCGAGGAGCGGGGAGCTGTTTTTT.

Sample share makes this clonotype medium-sized (0.01 to 0.1%). V is TRBV30 and J is TRBJ2-2; tentative D call: TRBD1 (6 bases). Trimming shortened V by 2 bases and J by 2 bases, and 15 bases separated the two germline ends. This CDR3 region has 16 residues. Germline V CDR1 and CDR2: GTSNPN, SVGIG (reference sequence). DNA for the CDR3: TGTGCCTGGAGTCCCTGGGCAGGGGTCAACACCGGGGAGCTGTTTTTT. It is translated as CAWSPWAGVNTGELFF.

CDR3 loop: CASSLVTSGTDTQYF. In DNA form, the CDR3 reads TGTGCCAGCAGCTTAGTAACTAGTGGCACAGATACGCAGTATTTT. The chain has TRBV11-2 and TRBJ2-3; tentative D call: TRBD2 (5 bases). CDR3 length: 15 amino acids. Germline values: CDR1 SGHAT, CDR2 FQNNGV. The germline V and J ends were trimmed by 1 base and 1 base, with 9 bases remaining between them.

This clonotype is labeled as medium-sized (0.01 to 0.1%). The rearrangement links TRBV30 to TRBJ2-1; D ambiguous. V was trimmed by 0 bases and J by 4 bases, leaving 7 bases between them. CDR3 length: 13 amino acids. Germline CDR1 and CDR2: GTSNPN and SVGIG (reference sequence). The CDR3 region has the DNA TGTGCCTGGAGTGTGGTTAAGTACAATGAGCAGTTCTTC. Its translation: CAWSVVKYNEQFF.

This clonotype has only a few counts. Just one base apart from a much larger clone, this may be a read error. This likely comes from a read error, as the CDR3 has no conserved phenylalanine or tryptophan at its end. The chain recombines TRBV29-1 with TRBJ2-7; 14 nucleotides agree with TRBD2. CDR3 length: 17 residues. The V gene's germline CDR1 is SQVTM and CDR2 ANQGSEA. Losses at the gene ends were 8 bases for V and 4 bases for J; bases not matched to a gene: 16. CDR3 sequence: CSPRPPGLAGEGYEQYL. The CDR3 bases are TGCAGCCCTAGGCCCCCGGGACTAGCGGGAGAGGGTTACGAGCAGTACTTA.

To note about this clonotype: This may be a read error, as it is one base from a much larger clone. This chain joins TRBV11-2 and TRBJ2-3, with a tentative D call TRBD1 (5 bases). CDR1 is SGHAT and CDR2 is FQNNGV in the germline V gene. This CDR3 is 15 amino acids long. The CDR3 nucleotides read TGTGCCAGCAGCCTTGTAGGGGCCGGCACAGCTACGCAGTATTTT. Protein product: CASSLVGAGTATQYF. Looking up the rest from reference TRBV11-2 and TRBJ2-3 gives the full variable domain: EAGVAQSPRYKIIEKRQSVAFWCNPISGHATLYWYQQILGQGPKLLIQFQNNGVVDDSQLPKDRFSAERLKGVDSTLKIQPAKLEDSAVYLCASSLVGAGTATQYFGPGTRLTVL.

This clonotype is labeled as medium-sized. This rearrangement joins TRBV7-6 to TRBJ1-1; D remains unclear. Trimming stripped 1 base from V and 0 bases from J, with 12 bases between. The CDR3 has 16 amino acids. CDR1 is SGHVS, CDR2 FNYEAQ, per germline. CDR3 DNA sequence: TGTGCCAGCAGCTTAGTTGGGTTATACATGAACACTGAAGCTTTCTTT. It is translated as CASSLVGLYMNTEAFF.

This clonotype is judged medium-sized. This sequence joins TRBV6-4 and TRBJ2-3; the match to TRBD2 covers 13 bases. Germline V lookup: CDR1 MRHNA, CDR2 SNTAGT. CDR3 length: 15 amino acids. The V and J ends lost 5 bases and 5 bases, in that order; junction bases with no gene match: 4. The CDR3 sequence: CASSPLAGGRDTQYF. CDR3 nucleotide sequence: TGTGCCAGCAGTCCACTAGCGGGAGGGCGAGATACGCAGTATTTT.

This clonotype appeared a few times. This rearrangement joins TRBV10-3 to TRBJ2-7, with 9 bases identical to TRBD1. Germline lookup yields CDR1 ENHRY and CDR2 SYGVKD. The CDR3 is made up of 16 amino acids. The trim removed 0 bases at V and 0 bases at J, leaving 3 bases unmatched. The CDR3 loop reads CAISESLTGGSYEQYF. The CDR3 nucleotides are TGTGCCATCAGTGAGTCTTTGACAGGGGGCTCCTACGAGCAGTACTTC.

The V call is TRBV11-3, the J call TRBJ2-2; D gene uncertain. Trimming removed 4 bases from V and 6 bases from J, with 15 bases in between. There are 15 residues in the CDR3. Germline V lookup: CDR1 SGHNT, CDR2 YENEEA. CDR3 DNA: TGTGCCAGCAGCTCACGGCCCGGGCCGTCCGGGGAGCTGTTTTTT. It yields the protein CASSSRPGPSGELFF.

This clonotype was seen many times. V gene TRBV27 combines with J gene TRBJ2-7; D gene uncertain. CDR1 and CDR2 from the germline V gene are MNHEY and SMNVEV (reference sequence). Between the trimmed V and J ends, which lost 4 bases and 3 bases, there was a span of 16 bases. The CDR3 contains 15 residues. The CDR3 region is CASSSPGQRNYEQYF. Here the CDR3 DNA reads TGTGCCAGCAGTTCCCCCGGGCAACGTAACTACGAGCAGTACTTC.

J is TRBJ2-5 and V is TRBV6-6, with no clear D. Germline-derived CDR1 and CDR2 are MNHNY and SVGAGI (reference sequence). This CDR3 has 13 amino acids. V was cut by 7 bases and J by 1 base, with 10 bases left in between. In DNA, the CDR3 is TGTGCCAGCACCTTAAACCCCCAAGAGACCCAGTACTTC. The encoded protein is CASTLNPQETQYF.

Notes on this clonotype: A much larger clone is a single base away; this may be a read error. The chain joins TRBV6-2 or TRBV6-3 to TRBJ2-7; D possibly corresponds to TRBD2 (5 bases). The CDR3 is 10 amino acids. Germline assignment: CDR1 MNHEY and CDR2 SVGEGT. The CDR3, as DNA: TGTGCCCGCAGGACTTACGAGCAGTACTTC. Translating gives CARRTYEQYF.

This clonotype was seen a handful of times. The rearrangement links TRBV30 to TRBJ2-1; 8 positions match TRBD2. The junction had 8 bases not matched to a gene; V was cut back by 0 bases and J by 7 bases. The CDR3 contains 15 residues. Germline lookup yields CDR1 GTSNPN and CDR2 SVGIG (reference sequence). This CDR3 reads CAWSVWPGGLNEQFF. CDR3 nucleotide sequence: TGTGCCTGGAGTGTTTGGCCGGGGGGGCTGAATGAGCAGTTCTTC.

Of note for this clonotype: This CDR3 is missing its conserved last phenylalanine or tryptophan, likely due to a read error. The chain has TRBV28 and TRBJ2-7; 7 bases line up with TRBD2. There are 14 residues in the CDR3. Germline V gene data show CDR1 as MDHEN and CDR2 as SYDVKM. DNA of the CDR3: TGCGCCAGCAGTCCGCGACTAGCTCGGTACGAGCAGTACCTC. It yields the protein CASSPRLARYEQYL.

By share of the sample, this clonotype is medium-sized (0.01 to 0.1%). The chain uses TRBV27 and TRBJ2-5, with D perhaps being TRBD1 or TRBD2 (5 bases each). Trimming shortened V by 6 bases and J by 3 bases, and 11 bases separated the two germline ends. CDR3 length: 13 amino acids. Germline CDR1 and CDR2: MNHEY and SMNVEV (reference sequence). In DNA, the CDR3 is TGTGCCAGCAGCCCGGGGACCGAAGAGACCCAGTACTTC. It encodes CASSPGTEETQYF.

This clonotype rates as medium-sized (0.01 to 0.1%). The chain couples TRBV7-2 to TRBJ2-3, with a weak D call TRBD1 (6 bases). The CDR3 totals 18 residues. The germline gives CDR1 SGHTA, CDR2 FQGNSA. V was pared by 4 bases and J by 1 base, with 21 bases between. CDR3 DNA: TGTGCCAGCAGCTCTCCACACAGGACAGCCTTGGGCACAGATACGCAGTATTTT. The encoded protein is CASSSPHRTALGTDTQYF.

The chain recombines TRBV19 with TRBJ1-5, with 8 nucleotides matching TRBD1. Per the germline V gene, CDR1 is LNHDA and CDR2 is SQIVND (reference sequence). The CDR3 totals 15 residues. V was pared by 6 bases and J by 7 bases, with 11 bases of the junction left unmatched. This CDR3 reads CASSSGTGLYQPQHF. CDR3 nucleotides: TGTGCCAGTAGCTCCGGGACAGGACTCTACCAGCCCCAGCATTTT.

This clonotype was observed many times. The V call is TRBV6-5, the J call TRBJ2-1; 7 nucleotides align to TRBD2. CDR1 and CDR2 (germline): MNHEY, SVGAGI. This CDR3 is built from 14 residues. V shed 0 bases and J 8 bases; nucleotides not matched to a gene: 4. Written as DNA, the CDR3 is TGTGCCAGCAGTTACTCGTTGGGGAGGGATGAGCAGTTCTTC. This codes for CASSYSLGRDEQFF.

In its sample, this clonotype was seen many times. The chain links TRBV30 to TRBJ2-3, with 11 bases fitting TRBD2. The CDR3 sequence is 15 residues long. Germline CDR1 is GTSNPN and CDR2 is SVGIG (reference sequence). V shed 6 bases, J shed 4 bases, and the junction held 9 bases outside the gene matches. The CDR3 reads CACDLLAGVPDTQYF. Written as DNA, the CDR3 is TGTGCCTGCGACCTACTAGCGGGAGTCCCAGATACGCAGTATTTT. Using reference TRBV30 and TRBJ2-3 for the parts outside the CDR3, the full variable domain is SQTIHQWPATLVQPVGSPLSLECTVEGTSNPNLYWYRQAAGRGLQLLFYSVGIGQISSEVPQNLSASRPQDRQFILSSKKLLLSDSGFYLCACDLLAGVPDTQYFGPGTRLTVL.

This clonotype is medium-sized. CDR3 bases: TGTGCCAGTAGTCCTGGTGGAATCTACGAGCAGTACTTC. Its protein product is CASSPGGIYEQYF. This rearrangement joins TRBV19 to TRBJ2-7, with D uncertain. The CDR3 sequence is 13 residues long. Trimming pared 5 bases from V and 3 bases from J, leaving 11 bases between. Germline-derived CDR1 and CDR2 are LNHDA and SQIVND (reference sequence).